Below, one T cell receptor beta chain is given with its context. This sample stems from a study of blood T cell repertoires in COVID-19. The germline gives CDR1 MGHDK, CDR2 SYGVNS. CDR3 size: 15 residues. The junction had 8 bases not matched to a gene; V was cut back by 6 bases and J by 3 bases. Produced via immunoSEQ multiplex PCR; TCRdb's table is partial and in-frame only. Among around 91,000 clones, 79% were seen once, and the ten largest hold 15% to 20%. The sample comprised peripheral blood. V and J are TRBV25-1 and TRBJ1-2; 9 nucleotides match TRBD1. This sequence originates from a woman of 80 years or more with active or convalescent COVID-19. The CDR3 sequence is CASSALGQGHYGYTF. In DNA form, the CDR3 reads TGTGCCAGCAGCGCGTTGGGACAGGGCCACTATGGCTACACCTTC.